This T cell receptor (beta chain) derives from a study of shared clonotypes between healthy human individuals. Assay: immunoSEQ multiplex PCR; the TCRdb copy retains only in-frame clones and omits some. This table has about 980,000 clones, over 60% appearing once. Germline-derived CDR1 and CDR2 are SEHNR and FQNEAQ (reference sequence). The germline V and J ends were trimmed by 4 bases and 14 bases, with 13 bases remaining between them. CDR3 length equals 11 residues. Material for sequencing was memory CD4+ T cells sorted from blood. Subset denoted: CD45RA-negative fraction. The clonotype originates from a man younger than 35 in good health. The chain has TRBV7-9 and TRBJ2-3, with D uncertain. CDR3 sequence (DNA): TGTGCCAGCAGCTACCCCCCTCGACTGTATTTT. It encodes CASSYPPRLYF.